One and the same sample provided the 7 T cell receptor beta chains below, sequenced in a study of beta chain features in type 1 diabetes. Findings of the study overall: Among all four CD4+ subsets, Type 1 diabetes patients had TCRB CDR3s that were moderately but significantly shorter.

The entirety of the isolated RNA underwent reverse transcription, so expressed TCRB transcripts were sequenced. Sequencing used immunoSEQ multiplex PCR; TCRdb keeps in-frame clones, though not all of them. This sample has more than 300,000 clones, with roughly 9% found just once. These TCRs' antigens remain unknown. Material: central memory CD4+ T cells from blood. The receptor source for this set is a man aged 30-40 years with type 1 diabetes.

The J gene is TRBJ2-2, the V gene TRBV5-4; TRBD1 aligns across 8 bases. V lost 4 bases and J lost 3; bases outside the gene matches: 14. The CDR3 sequence is 18 residues long. Germline V gene data show CDR1 as SGHNT and CDR2 as YYREEE (reference sequence). The CDR3 bases are TGTGCCAGCAGCCTGGCGGGTATTCGGACAGGGTACACCGGGGAGCTGTTTTTT. Protein: CASSLAGIRTGYTGELFF.

The chain is built from TRBV9 and TRBJ2-3, with 12 bases aligning to TRBD2. The CDR3 is 17 amino acids. In germline, CDR1 is SGDLS, CDR2 YYNGEE. V gave up 4 bases and J gave up 6 bases; unmatched junction bases: 12. The CDR3 DNA reads as TGTGCCAGCAGCCCTCGATCTAGCGGGGGGGCCGGGGATACGCAGTATTTT. Translating it yields CASSPRSSGGAGDTQYF.

This clone appeared a few times. The V call is TRBV11-2, the J call TRBJ2-1; no reliable D call. The V gene's germline CDR1 is SGHAT and CDR2 FQNNGV. Trimming cost V 0 bases and J 6 bases, with 9 bases left between them. This CDR3 spans 14 amino acids. Here the CDR3 reads CASSLEMAVNEQFF. CDR3 bases: TGTGCCAGCAGCTTAGAGATGGCAGTCAATGAGCAGTTCTTC.

In this sample, this clone turned up a few times. This rearrangement joins TRBV7-9 to TRBJ2-7, with D tentatively TRBD2 (6 bases). The CDR3 is made up of 14 amino acids. The V end lost 4 bases, the J end lost 6 bases, and 16 bases lay between the germline ends. In germline, CDR1 is SEHNR, CDR2 FQNEAQ (reference sequence). The CDR3 sequence: CASSSMTSPSEQYF. Here the CDR3 DNA reads TGTGCCAGCAGCTCTATGACTAGTCCCTCCGAGCAGTACTTC. Drawing the rest from reference TRBV7-9 and TRBJ2-7, the complete variable domain is DTGVSQNPRHKITKRGQNVTFRCDPISEHNRLYWYRQTLGQGPEFLTYFQNEAQLEKSRLLSDRFSAERPKGSFSTLEIQRTEQGDSAMYLCASSSMTSPSEQYFGPGTRLTVT.

The J gene is TRBJ2-1, the V gene TRBV29-1; a weak D match, TRBD1 (6 bases). Germline V gene data show CDR1 as SQVTM and CDR2 as ANQGSEA. Deletions cut 7 bases from V and 7 bases from J, with 23 bases between. The CDR3 sequence is 15 residues long. CDR3 sequence (DNA): TGCAGCGCAGATGGAGCCGGGACACTTTCGAATGAGCAGTTCTTC. The encoded protein is CSADGAGTLSNEQFF.

This clone showed up just a few times. The chain joins TRBV6-1 to TRBJ1-4, with 7 bases that match TRBD1. J lost 7 bases, V lost 2 bases, and 10 bases had no gene match. Germline V gene data show CDR1 as MNHNS and CDR2 as SASEGT. This CDR3 is 16 amino acids long. CDR3 residues: CASSETPSGGGEKLFF. The CDR3 DNA follows: TGTGCCAGCAGTGAAACCCCCTCAGGGGGAGGTGAAAAACTGTTTTTT.

This clone was seen a handful of times. The chain links TRBV5-3 to TRBJ1-5; D perhaps matches TRBD1 (6 bases). TRBV5-3 is assigned to the ORF class and has an uncertain function. V was cut by 4 bases and J by 5 bases, with 16 bases left in between. CDR3 length: 15 amino acids. The CDR3 protein is CARSTTDRRHQPQHF. The CDR3 DNA reads as TGTGCCAGAAGCACCACAGACAGGAGGCATCAGCCCCAGCATTTT.